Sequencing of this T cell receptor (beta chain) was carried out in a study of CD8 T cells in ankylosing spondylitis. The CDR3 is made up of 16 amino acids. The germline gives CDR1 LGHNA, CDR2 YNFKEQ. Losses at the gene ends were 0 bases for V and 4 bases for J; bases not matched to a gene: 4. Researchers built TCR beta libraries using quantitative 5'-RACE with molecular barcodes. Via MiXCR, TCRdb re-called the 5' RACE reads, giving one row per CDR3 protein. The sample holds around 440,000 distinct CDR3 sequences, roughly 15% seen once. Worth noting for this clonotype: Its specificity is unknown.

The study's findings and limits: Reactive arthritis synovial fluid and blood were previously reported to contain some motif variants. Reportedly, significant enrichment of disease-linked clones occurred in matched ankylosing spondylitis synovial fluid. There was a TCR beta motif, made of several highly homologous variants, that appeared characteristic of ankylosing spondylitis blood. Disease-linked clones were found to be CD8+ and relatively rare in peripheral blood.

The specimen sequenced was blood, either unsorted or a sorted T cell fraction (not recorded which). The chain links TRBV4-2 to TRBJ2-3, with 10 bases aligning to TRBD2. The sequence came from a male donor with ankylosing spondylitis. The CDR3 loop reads CASSQDGLAGADTQYF. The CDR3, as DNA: TGTGCCAGCAGCCAAGATGGGCTAGCGGGGGCAGATACGCAGTATTTT.